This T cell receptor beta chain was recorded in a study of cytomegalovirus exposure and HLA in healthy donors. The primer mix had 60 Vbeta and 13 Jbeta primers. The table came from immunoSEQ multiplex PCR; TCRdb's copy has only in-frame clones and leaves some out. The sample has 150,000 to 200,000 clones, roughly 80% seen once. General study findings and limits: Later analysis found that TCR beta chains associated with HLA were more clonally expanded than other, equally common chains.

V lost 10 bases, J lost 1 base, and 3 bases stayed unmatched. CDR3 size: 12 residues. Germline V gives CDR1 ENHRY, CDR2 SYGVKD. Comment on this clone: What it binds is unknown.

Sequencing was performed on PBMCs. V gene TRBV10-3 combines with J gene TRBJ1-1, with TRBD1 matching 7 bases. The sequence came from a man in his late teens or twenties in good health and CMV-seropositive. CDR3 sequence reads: CATWTGNTEAFF. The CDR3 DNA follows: TGTGCCACCTGGACAGGGAACACTGAAGCTTTCTTT.